Listed here are 22 T cell receptor beta chains from one sample, sequenced in a study of blood T cell repertoires in COVID-19. Sequenced by immunoSEQ multiplex PCR; TCRdb stores in-frame clones only, minus some. The sample lists 140,000 to 150,000 clones, 70% to 90% occurring once. Source material: PBMCs or T cells enriched from blood (not recorded which). These receptor sequences come from a man aged 45-65 years who had recovered from COVID-19.

The chain combines TRBV29-1 with TRBJ1-1, with D possibly being TRBD1 (5 bases). Germline values: CDR1 SQVTM, CDR2 ANQGSEA. The CDR3 extends over 11 amino acids. V dropped 8 bases and J dropped 5 bases, with 12 bases sitting between them. The CDR3 loop reads CSSQQATEAFF. Written as DNA, the CDR3 is TGCAGCTCCCAACAGGCGACTGAAGCTTTCTTT.

The chain has TRBV11-2 and TRBJ2-3; the D gene is possibly TRBD1 (5 bases). CDR3 length equals 15 residues. V was clipped by 1 base and J by 1 base, with 9 bases between them. The germline V gene has CDR1 SGHAT and CDR2 FQNNGV. The CDR3 bases are TGTGCCAGCAGCTTAGGGGGCTCCGGCACAGATACGCAGTATTTT. Amino acid sequence: CASSLGGSGTDTQYF.

The chain recombines TRBV30 with TRBJ1-6; TRBD1 might be the D (5 bases). The CDR3 is made up of 16 amino acids. CDR1 and CDR2 from the germline V gene are GTSNPN and SVGIG (reference sequence). V dropped 2 bases and J dropped 0 bases, with 11 bases sitting between them. The CDR3 is CAWSWDFSSYNSPLHF. The DNA of the CDR3 is TGTGCCTGGAGTTGGGACTTCAGCTCCTATAATTCACCCCTCCACTTT.

The chain couples TRBV7-2 to TRBJ2-1, with TRBD2 matching over 10 bases. V shed 0 bases, J shed 8 bases, and the junction held 4 bases outside the gene matches. Germline lookup yields CDR1 SGHTA and CDR2 FQGNSA. The CDR3 runs to 15 residues. The CDR3 loop reads CASSLAAGGPHEQFF. CDR3 coding DNA: TGTGCCAGCAGCTTAGCAGCGGGAGGGCCACATGAGCAGTTCTTC.

The CDR3 bases are TGCAGTGCTAGTGGTGTACCGGGCACAGATACGCAGTATTTT. It specifies CSASGVPGTDTQYF. The gene calls are TRBV20-1 and TRBJ2-3, with D hard to call. Germline assignment: CDR1 DFQATT and CDR2 SNEGSKA (reference sequence). The CDR3 runs 14 residues. V lost 3 bases and J lost 1, with 11 bases in between.

The J gene is TRBJ2-7, the V gene TRBV7-3; TRBD1 might be the D (6 bases). V was clipped by 6 bases and J by 4 bases, with 16 bases between them. Germline CDR1 and CDR2: SGHTA and FQGTGA. The CDR3 is made up of 14 amino acids. This chain's CDR3 is CASRADRSSYEQYF. The CDR3 coding sequence is TGTGCCAGCAGGGCTGACAGGTCCAGTTACGAGCAGTACTTC.

J is TRBJ1-2 and V is TRBV6-5; D might be TRBD1 (5 bases). V lost 0 bases, J lost 3 bases, and 11 bases lay in between. CDR1 and CDR2 from the germline V gene are MNHEY and SVGAGI. CDR3 length equals 15 residues. For the CDR3, the DNA is TGTGCCAGCAGTTACTCACCACTCAGGGACTATGGCTACACCTTC. Protein: CASSYSPLRDYGYTF.

V usage is TRBV5-4 and J usage is TRBJ1-2; no definite D call. CDR3 size: 13 residues. Trimming pared 4 bases from V and 2 bases from J, leaving 9 bases between. Germline CDR1 and CDR2: SGHNT and YYREEE (reference sequence). Here the CDR3 DNA reads TGTGCCAGCAGCGGCGGGCTCAACTATGGCTACACCTTC. Translating gives CASSGGLNYGYTF.

V and J are TRBV11-2 and TRBJ2-1, with 7 positions matching TRBD1. V lost 7 bases, J lost 7 bases, and 13 bases stayed unmatched. The germline gives CDR1 SGHAT, CDR2 FQNNGV. The CDR3 is 15 amino acids. Here the CDR3 reads CASTIGTVTTNEQFF. For the CDR3, the DNA is TGTGCCAGCACCATCGGGACAGTGACTACGAATGAGCAGTTCTTC.

The chain combines TRBV7-2 with TRBJ2-3, with 9 bases matching TRBD2. Trimming removed 0 bases from V and 0 bases from J; junction bases left unmatched: 4. This CDR3 contains 17 residues. Germline values: CDR1 SGHTA, CDR2 FQGNSA. CDR3 in amino acids: CASSLALAGFSTDTQYF. The CDR3 DNA is TGTGCCAGCAGCTTAGCACTAGCGGGCTTTAGCACAGATACGCAGTATTTT.

This clone has just one count. V is TRBV10-1 and J is TRBJ2-7; D is possibly TRBD1 (6 bases). V was cut by 4 bases and J by 4 bases, with 14 bases left in between. The CDR3 runs 14 residues. CDR1 and CDR2 from the germline V gene are WNHNN and SYGVQD (reference sequence). CDR3 protein: CASSVRQGPYEQYV. CDR3 coding DNA: TGCGCCAGCAGTGTAAGGCAGGGGCCTTACGAGCAGTACGTC.

The chain is built from TRBV5-6 and TRBJ2-5; D gene ambiguous. Germline CDR1 is SGHDT and CDR2 is YYEEEE. The germline V and J ends were trimmed by 2 bases and 0 bases, with 5 bases remaining between them. The CDR3 runs to 13 residues. Here the CDR3 reads CASSFYDQETQYF. CDR3 sequence (DNA): TGTGCCAGCAGCTTCTACGACCAAGAGACCCAGTACTTC.

This clone showed up just a few times. The chain couples TRBV5-4 to TRBJ2-3; D is perhaps TRBD2 (6 bases). V lost 1 base and J lost 3, with 9 bases in between. The CDR3 is 14 residues long. Germline CDR1 SGHNT, CDR2 YYREEE (reference sequence). In nucleotides, the CDR3 is TGTGCCAGCAGCTTGTCTAGCGAAACAGATACGCAGTATTTT. This sequence encodes CASSLSSETDTQYF.

This rearrangement joins TRBV12-3 or TRBV12-4 to TRBJ1-5; D is unclear. The CDR3 is 13 residues long. V was trimmed by 5 bases and J by 5 bases, leaving 10 bases between them. For the CDR3, the DNA is TGTGCCAGCAGTGGGGAGGCGTATCAGCCCCAGCATTTT. Translating gives CASSGEAYQPQHF.

CDR3: CASSKGQGRMNTEAFF. The CDR3 bases are TGTGCCAGCAGTAAGGGACAGGGTAGGATGAACACTGAAGCTTTCTTT. This chain connects TRBV28 to TRBJ1-1; 9 bases line up with TRBD1. This CDR3 is built from 16 residues. Germline loops: CDR1 MDHEN, CDR2 SYDVKM. The J segment lost 0 bases and the V segment lost 5 bases, leaving 7 bases of the junction unmatched.

A note on this clone: At one boundary the junction diverges from the germline segment, which might be a read error. The CDR3 coding sequence is TGTGCTAGCAGCCCAGGACTCCCCGCGGGCAATGAGCAGTTCTTC. It specifies CASSPGLPAGNEQFF. The chain is built from TRBV7-7 and TRBJ2-1; TRBD2 might be the D (5 bases). This CDR3 contains 15 residues. The germline CDR1 and CDR2 sequences are SSHAT and FNYEAQ (reference sequence).

This chain connects TRBV10-3 to TRBJ1-2, with TRBD1 as a possible D gene (6 bases). The CDR3 sequence is 13 residues long. Trimming pared 5 bases from V and 6 bases from J, leaving 13 bases between. Germline values: CDR1 ENHRY, CDR2 SYGVKD. CDR3 sequence reads: CAISPDSTDGYTF. CDR3 in DNA: TGTGCCATCAGTCCGGACAGTACGGATGGCTACACCTTC.

V and J are TRBV7-2 and TRBJ2-1; D remains unclear. Germline V gene data show CDR1 as SGHTA and CDR2 as FQGNSA. V dropped 1 base and J dropped 10 bases, with 11 bases sitting between them. The CDR3 length is 13 residues. CDR3 in amino acids: CASSLGYQVEQFF. CDR3 DNA: TGTGCCAGCAGCTTAGGGTATCAGGTCGAGCAGTTCTTC.

The rearrangement links TRBV6-1 to TRBJ2-3, with 10 bases identical to TRBD1. This CDR3 contains 15 residues. The germline gives CDR1 MNHNS, CDR2 SASEGT. V lost 0 bases to trimming and J lost 5 bases; unmatched junction nucleotides: 2. CDR3 DNA: TGTGCCAGCAGTGAAGCAGACAGGGGGCAAGATACGCAGTATTTT. Translating gives CASSEADRGQDTQYF.

The J gene is TRBJ1-2, the V gene TRBV12-3 or TRBV12-4; 9 positions agree with TRBD1. The CDR3 loop spans 13 amino acids. V gave up 3 bases and J gave up 7 bases; unmatched junction bases: 3. The CDR3 here is CASSFSTGGGYTF. The CDR3 nucleotides are TGTGCCAGCAGTTTCTCGACAGGGGGTGGCTACACCTTC.

This clone was seen just once. The rearrangement links TRBV5-4 to TRBJ1-2, with D perhaps matching TRBD1 (6 bases). Germline V lookup: CDR1 SGHNT, CDR2 YYREEE (reference sequence). Trimming removed 3 bases from V and 3 bases from J, with 12 bases in between. This CDR3 comprises 14 residues. CDR3 sequence (DNA): TGTGCCAGCAGCTCAAAGGGGGGGGACTATGGCTACACCTTC. Translation: CASSSKGGDYGYTF.

V and J are TRBV5-1 and TRBJ1-2, with 8 bases that match TRBD1. J was trimmed by 8 bases and V by 3 bases; bases with no gene match: 12. The CDR3 consists of 15 residues. Germline loops: CDR1 SGHRS, CDR2 YFSETQ. For the CDR3, the DNA is TGCGCCAGCAGCTGGATTGGTGGACAGGGTGCGGGCTACACCTTC. Translation gives CASSWIGGQGAGYTF.